Presented here are 20 T cell receptor beta chains from one specimen sequenced in a study of shared clonotypes between healthy human individuals. The method was immunoSEQ multiplex PCR; TCRdb's version includes in-frame clones alone and lacks a portion of them. The sample carries about 1,900,000 clones, about 95% recorded once. Naive CD8 populations comprised CD45RO-negative cells positively selected for CCR7, excluding terminally differentiated effector memory CD45RA+ cells. The sequencing input was naive CD8+ T cells sorted from blood. These receptor sequences come from a young man in good health.

V gene TRBV10-2 combines with J gene TRBJ2-1; 7 bases fit TRBD2. Germline lookup yields CDR1 WSHSY and CDR2 SAAADI. This CDR3 is 17 amino acids long. V shed 2 bases, J shed 0 bases, and the junction held 7 bases outside the gene matches. CDR3 residues: CASSEDKLAHSYNEQFF. CDR3 nucleotide sequence: TGCGCCAGCAGTGAGGATAAACTAGCGCACTCCTACAATGAGCAGTTCTTC.

The V gene is TRBV11-3, the J gene TRBJ2-1; D may match TRBD1 or TRBD2 (5 bases each). V lost 5 bases, J lost 0 bases, and 11 bases lay in between. The CDR3 contains 15 residues. CDR1 is SGHNT and CDR2 is YENEEA in the germline V gene. The CDR3 DNA reads as TGTGCCAGCAGCCCTTGGGGGAGCTCCTACAATGAGCAGTTCTTC. This codes for CASSPWGSSYNEQFF.

The V and J genes are TRBV7-9 and TRBJ2-7; D perhaps matches TRBD2 (6 bases). Trimming left V 6 bases short and J 0 bases short, with 12 bases between. The CDR3 runs 14 residues. Germline-derived CDR1 and CDR2 are SEHNR and FQNEAQ (reference sequence). CDR3 DNA: TGTGCCAGCAGTCAGGACGGGAGCTCCTACGAGCAGTACTTC. Encoded protein: CASSQDGSSYEQYF.

The V call is TRBV7-2, the J call TRBJ2-1, with TRBD2 matching 9 bases. Per the germline V gene, CDR1 is SGHTA and CDR2 is FQGNSA. The CDR3 is 16 amino acids. V was pared by 4 bases and J by 5 bases, with 9 bases of the junction left unmatched. The CDR3 loop reads CASSWGGLARNNEQFF. The CDR3 nucleotides are TGTGCCAGCAGCTGGGGCGGACTAGCGAGAAACAATGAGCAGTTCTTC.

With regard to this clone: This sample includes further DNA sequences coding for the same CDR3. The chain has TRBV6-5 and TRBJ1-2; D possibly corresponds to TRBD1 (5 bases). Trimming stripped 2 bases from V and 2 bases from J, with 9 bases between. The CDR3 spans 14 residues. Germline CDR1 reads MNHEY; CDR2 reads SVGAGI. CDR3 in amino acids: CASSYSEGNYGYTF. CDR3 in DNA: TGTGCCAGCAGTTACAGCGAGGGGAACTATGGCTACACCTTC.

This chain connects TRBV11-2 to TRBJ2-7, with 8 bases matching TRBD2. In germline, CDR1 is SGHAT, CDR2 FQNNGV. J gave up 5 bases and V 4 bases, and 7 bases lay outside the gene matches. The CDR3 consists of 14 residues. In nucleotides, the CDR3 is TGTGCCAGCAGCTCGAGCGGGAGCCCCCACGAGCAGTACTTC. This sequence encodes CASSSSGSPHEQYF.

As for this clone: The same CDR3 arises from other DNA sequences in this sample as well. The chain has TRBV5-6 and TRBJ1-1; D gene uncertain. Per germline, CDR1 SGHDT and CDR2 YYEEEE. V shed 1 base and J shed 2 bases, with 6 bases lying between them. The CDR3 covers 13 residues. DNA of the CDR3: TGTGCCAGCAGCTTGACAGAAAACACTGAAGCTTTCTTT. This translates into CASSLTENTEAFF. The entire variable domain, with the rest obtained from reference TRBV5-6 and TRBJ1-1, is as follows: DAGVTQSPTHLIKTRGQQVTLRCSPKSGHDTVSWYQQALGQGPQFIFQYYEEEERQRGNFPDRFSGHQFPNYSSELNVNALLLGDSALYLCASSLTENTEAFFGQGTRLTVV.

The chain is built from TRBV10-1 and TRBJ1-6; no clear D gene. Germline-derived CDR1 and CDR2 are WNHNN and SYGVQD (reference sequence). Trimming left V 4 bases short and J 1 base short, with 14 bases between. CDR3 length: 17 residues. The CDR3 loop is CASSGRTGGSYNSPLHF. CDR3 nucleotide sequence: TGCGCCAGCAGTGGGAGGACGGGAGGATCCTATAATTCACCCCTCCACTTT.

The chain combines TRBV10-3 with TRBJ2-3, with D perhaps matching TRBD2 (5 bases). Per germline, CDR1 ENHRY and CDR2 SYGVKD. The CDR3 contains 13 residues. The V end lost 7 bases, the J end lost 0 bases, and 8 bases lay between the germline ends. For the CDR3, the DNA is TGTGCCATCAAGTGGACTAGCACAGATACGCAGTATTTT. Amino acid sequence: CAIKWTSTDTQYF.

This clone was detected only once. The chain employs TRBV2 and TRBJ2-7; a weak D match, TRBD2 (6 bases). CDR1 and CDR2 (germline): SNHLY, FYNNEI. The CDR3 has 14 amino acids. The V end was cut by 2 bases, the J end by 2 bases, with 10 bases between. CDR3 DNA sequence: TGTGCCAGCAGTGAAAACGGGACTCCCTACGAGCAGTACTTC. As protein: CASSENGTPYEQYF. Supplemented by reference TRBV2 and TRBJ2-7, the full variable domain reads EPEVTQTPSHQVTQMGQEVILRCVPISNHLYFYWYRQILGQKVEFLVSFYNNEISEKSEIFDDQFSVERPDGSNFTLKIRSTKLEDSAMYFCASSENGTPYEQYFGPGTRLTVT.

The V call is TRBV27, the J call TRBJ2-7; 10 nucleotides align to TRBD2. V dropped 5 bases and J dropped 0; count of bases not matched to a gene: 13. Germline CDR1 MNHEY, CDR2 SMNVEV (reference sequence). This CDR3 is 18 amino acids long. CDR3 DNA: TGTGCCAGCAGTCTCGGGCGGCTAGCGGGAGAAACCTCCTACGAGCAGTACTTC. Translation: CASSLGRLAGETSYEQYF.

The V and J genes are TRBV4-1 and TRBJ1-1; D unresolved. Trimming took 3 bases from V and 4 from J, leaving 12 bases between them. The germline CDR1 and CDR2 sequences are MGHRA and YSYEKL. This CDR3 is 14 amino acids long. The CDR3 spells CASSHPGLLTEAFF. In DNA form, the CDR3 reads TGCGCCAGCAGCCACCCCGGCCTTCTCACTGAAGCTTTCTTT.

The chain joins TRBV28 to TRBJ1-4; 7 positions agree with TRBD1. The V segment lost 2 bases and the J segment 5 bases; nucleotides outside the gene matches: 5. There are 15 residues in the CDR3. Germline-derived CDR1 and CDR2 are MDHEN and SYDVKM. The CDR3 here is CASSLRQGRNEKLFF. Here the CDR3 DNA reads TGTGCCAGCAGTTTAAGACAGGGCCGGAATGAAAAACTGTTTTTT.

V usage is TRBV7-8 and J usage is TRBJ2-2; D not resolved. The V and J ends lost 1 base and 0 bases respectively, with 12 bases between them. Per the germline V gene, CDR1 is SGHVS and CDR2 is FQNEAQ. This CDR3 is built from 17 residues. CDR3 sequence: CASSLVPQSANTGELFF. CDR3 DNA: TGTGCCAGCAGCTTAGTTCCCCAGAGCGCGAACACCGGGGAGCTGTTTTTT.

DNA for the CDR3: TGCGCCAGCAGCTTGTCAGGGCACTTCCTTAAGGCAACTAATGAAAAACTGTTTTTT. This encodes CASSLSGHFLKATNEKLFF. The chain employs TRBV5-1 and TRBJ1-4, with a possible D match to TRBD1 (5 bases). Deletions cut 1 base from V and 0 bases from J, with 19 bases between. The CDR3 is made up of 19 amino acids. CDR1 is SGHRS, CDR2 YFSETQ, per germline.

Worth noting for this clone: Different DNA sequences within this sample yield the same CDR3. The chain's CDR3 is CASSPSGEQYF. CDR3 bases: TGTGCCAGCTCACCCTCTGGCGAGCAGTACTTC. The chain is built from TRBV18 and TRBJ2-7; D not resolved. Germline V gene data show CDR1 as KGHSH and CDR2 as LQKENI. This CDR3 region has 11 residues. V gave up 3 bases and J gave up 6 bases, with 6 bases separating them. Drawing the rest from reference TRBV18 and TRBJ2-7, the complete variable domain is NAGVMQNPRHLVRRRGQEARLRCSPMKGHSHVYWYRQLPEEGLKFMVYLQKENIIDESGMPKERFSAEFPKEGPSILRIQQVVRGDSAAYFCASSPSGEQYFGPGTRLTVT.

The CDR3 region is CAWSLTSGTDTQYF. Written as DNA, the CDR3 is TGTGCCTGGAGCCTGACTAGCGGCACAGATACGCAGTATTTT. The rearrangement uses TRBV30 and TRBJ2-3, with 8 bases identical to TRBD2. Looked up from germline, CDR1 is GTSNPN and CDR2 is SVGIG (reference sequence). After removal of 3 bases from V and 1 base from J, the junction contained 3 bases not matched to a gene. The CDR3 is 14 residues long.

V is TRBV7-3 and J is TRBJ2-7, with 7 positions matching TRBD2. V lost 3 bases, J lost 2 bases, and 7 bases stayed unmatched. The CDR3 runs 15 residues. CDR1 is SGHTA and CDR2 is FQGTGA in the germline V gene. The CDR3 nucleotides are TGTGCCAGCAGCTTGGATGCTAGCGGAACCTACGAGCAGTACTTC. As protein: CASSLDASGTYEQYF.

V gene TRBV9 combines with J gene TRBJ2-3; D is undetermined. V was trimmed by 3 bases and J by 5 bases, leaving 19 bases between them. Germline V gene sequence: CDR1 SGDLS, CDR2 YYNGEE. The CDR3 sequence is 16 residues long. CDR3 DNA sequence: TGTGCCAGCAGCGAGAACTCCGGGTGGAGTGAAGATACGCAGTATTTT. It translates to CASSENSGWSEDTQYF.

The gene calls are TRBV7-8 and TRBJ2-1; perhaps TRBD1 as D (7 bases). With 4 bases removed from V and 8 bases from J, the gap between germline ends came to 18 bases. CDR3 length equals 15 residues. CDR1 and CDR2 (germline): SGHVS, FQNEAQ. CDR3 residues: CASSYGGLQGDEQFF. As DNA, the CDR3 is TGTGCCAGCAGCTACGGGGGACTCCAGGGGGATGAGCAGTTCTTC.